Listed here are 24 T cell receptor beta chains from one sample, sequenced in a study of CD8+ T cells in alopecia areata. cDNA reverse transcribed from extracted RNA served as the sequencing template. Some clones are missing from TCRdb's copy, which holds only in-frame ones; the method was immunoSEQ multiplex PCR. Of more than 95,000 clones detected, roughly 68% appear once; the ten largest clones hold approximately 2.6%. The sequenced sample was CD4+ T cells sorted from blood. The receptors derive from a human donor in good health.

V usage is TRBV10-3 and J usage is TRBJ2-1; either TRBD1 or TRBD2 may supply D (6 bases each). CDR3 length: 14 amino acids. The germline V and J ends were trimmed by 7 bases and 0 bases, with 10 bases remaining between them. CDR1 and CDR2 from the germline V gene are ENHRY and SYGVKD. Written as DNA, the CDR3 is TGTGCCATCAAGGAGGGGGGCTCCTACAATGAGCAGTTCTTC. Its translation: CAIKEGGSYNEQFF.

The chain carries TRBV2 and TRBJ2-2, with 11 bases aligning to TRBD2. J lost 5 bases, V lost 2 bases, and 1 base had no gene match. The CDR3 length is 15 residues. Germline assignment: CDR1 SNHLY and CDR2 FYNNEI. CDR3: CASSETSGRTGELFF. The CDR3 DNA reads TGTGCCAGCAGTGAAACTAGCGGGAGAACCGGGGAGCTGTTTTTT.

The gene calls are TRBV29-1 and TRBJ1-2; D not resolved. The CDR3 contains 8 residues. V was trimmed by 7 bases and J by 8 bases, leaving 5 bases between them. Germline loops: CDR1 SQVTM, CDR2 ANQGSEA. The CDR3 DNA follows: TGCAGCGCTGGGGGCTACACCTTC. This sequence encodes CSAGGYTF.

This clone has only a few counts. The V call is TRBV4-1, the J call TRBJ2-5; D is perhaps TRBD2 (6 bases). Germline CDR1 and CDR2: MGHRA and YSYEKL. V was cut by 0 bases and J by 4 bases, with 18 bases left in between. The CDR3 is made up of 17 amino acids. Here the CDR3 DNA reads TGCGCCAGCAGCCAAGATGTACCCGGGACTTCAGGAGAGACCCAGTACTTC. Protein sequence: CASSQDVPGTSGETQYF.

The chain has TRBV18 and TRBJ2-2; D unresolved. With 5 bases removed from V and 6 bases from J, the gap between germline ends came to 19 bases. In germline, CDR1 is KGHSH, CDR2 LQKENI. The CDR3 extends over 16 amino acids. The CDR3 spells CASSNLNPKIAGELFF. The CDR3 DNA is TGTGCCAGCTCAAACCTTAACCCGAAGATAGCCGGGGAGCTGTTTTTT.

In this sample, this clone turned up a few times. This chain joins TRBV30 and TRBJ2-2; TRBD1 is a possible D gene (5 bases). V lost 3 bases and J lost 0, with 11 bases in between. Per germline, CDR1 GTSNPN and CDR2 SVGIG (reference sequence). CDR3 size: 15 residues. CDR3 sequence reads: CAWRIRTPNTGELFF. CDR3 bases: TGTGCCTGGAGAATCCGGACACCGAACACCGGGGAGCTGTTTTTT.

This chain joins TRBV11-2 and TRBJ1-2; 7 nucleotides line up with TRBD1. V gave up 7 bases and J gave up 3 bases; unmatched junction bases: 5. CDR3 length equals 13 residues. Germline-derived CDR1 and CDR2 are SGHAT and FQNNGV. As DNA, the CDR3 is TGTGCCAGCACCCGGGACAGAGACTATGGCTACACCTTC. This codes for CASTRDRDYGYTF.

This clone has more than one count but fewer than ten. The CDR3 sequence is CASSLIGGRAFF. Here the CDR3 DNA reads TGTGCCAGCAGCTTGATAGGGGGCAGGGCTTTCTTT. The chain uses TRBV5-5 and TRBJ1-1, with 7 positions matching TRBD1. Trimming at V came to 1 base and at J to 11 bases, leaving 5 bases not matched to a gene. Germline lookup yields CDR1 SGHKS and CDR2 YYEKEE (reference sequence). The CDR3 is made up of 12 amino acids.

This sequence joins TRBV29-1 and TRBJ1-1, with D hard to call. V was pared by 4 bases and J by 6 bases, with 15 bases between. The CDR3 runs to 13 residues. Germline V gene data show CDR1 as SQVTM and CDR2 as ANQGSEA. CDR3 in DNA: TGCAGCGTTGGGGCAAGGAGCGACGCTGAAGCTTTCTTT. Its protein product is CSVGARSDAEAFF.

The table lists this clone with a few counts. V gene TRBV30 combines with J gene TRBJ2-3; TRBD2 is a possible D gene (6 bases). V shed 3 bases and J shed 11 bases, with 21 bases lying between them. The CDR3 is 14 amino acids. Per germline, CDR1 GTSNPN and CDR2 SVGIG (reference sequence). CDR3 sequence reads: CAWRVSGVFGVQYF. CDR3 sequence (DNA): TGTGCCTGGAGGGTATCGGGGGTGTTTGGTGTGCAGTATTTT. The full variable domain, with the rest looked up from reference TRBV30 and TRBJ2-3, is SQTIHQWPATLVQPVGSPLSLECTVEGTSNPNLYWYRQAAGRGLQLLFYSVGIGQISSEVPQNLSASRPQDRQFILSSKKLLLSDSGFYLCAWRVSGVFGVQYFGPGTRLTVL.

This clone was seen only a few times. V usage is TRBV5-4 and J usage is TRBJ1-6; possibly TRBD1 for D (6 bases). The CDR3 sequence is 18 residues long. The ends were cut back, 2 bases at V and 7 bases at J, with 22 bases in the middle. CDR1 and CDR2 from the germline V gene are SGHNT and YYREEE (reference sequence). The CDR3 loop is CASSFLSGQGTDNSPLHF. CDR3 bases: TGTGCCAGCAGCTTCCTTTCGGGACAAGGGACCGACAATTCACCCCTCCACTTT. The variable domain in full, completed from reference TRBV5-4 and TRBJ1-6, reads ETGVTQSPTHLIKTRGQQVTLRCSSQSGHNTVSWYQQALGQGPQFIFQYYREEENGRGNFPPRFSGLQFPNYSSELNVNALELDDSALYLCASSFLSGQGTDNSPLHFGNGTRLTVT.

V and J are TRBV30 and TRBJ2-1; TRBD1 might be the D (5 bases). Germline CDR1 reads GTSNPN; CDR2 reads SVGIG (reference sequence). The CDR3 loop spans 13 amino acids. V was clipped by 1 base and J by 7 bases, with 11 bases between them. The CDR3 loop reads CAWSGGFRNEQFF. The CDR3 bases are TGTGCCTGGAGTGGGGGCTTTAGGAATGAGCAGTTCTTC.

The rearrangement joins TRBV11-2 to TRBJ1-5, with D unresolved. The CDR3 extends over 15 amino acids. In germline, CDR1 is SGHAT, CDR2 FQNNGV. V was clipped by 0 bases and J by 1 base, with 7 bases between them. CDR3 sequence (DNA): TGTGCCAGCAGCTTAGATGCTTTGAGCAATCAGCCCCAGCATTTT. Translating gives CASSLDALSNQPQHF.

Only a few counts were recorded for this clone. The V gene is TRBV11-3, the J gene TRBJ2-1, with D maybe TRBD1 (6 bases). CDR1 is SGHNT, CDR2 YENEEA, per germline. CDR3 length equals 13 residues. The germline V and J ends were trimmed by 5 bases and 7 bases, with 12 bases remaining between them. CDR3 sequence reads: CASSKQGLNEQFF. The CDR3 DNA follows: TGTGCCAGCAGCAAACAGGGTCTGAATGAGCAGTTCTTC. The full variable domain, its missing parts supplied by reference TRBV11-3 and TRBJ2-1, is EAGVVQSPRYKIIEKKQPVAFWCNPISGHNTLYWYLQNLGQGPELLIRYENEEAVDDSQLPKDRFSAERLKGVDSTLKIQPAELGDSAVYLCASSKQGLNEQFFGPGTRLTVL.

The chain joins TRBV5-4 to TRBJ2-4; D unresolved. CDR1 is SGHNT and CDR2 is YYREEE in the germline V gene (reference sequence). This CDR3 has 15 amino acids. Trimming removed 2 bases at V and 1 base at J, with 10 bases between. The CDR3 loop reads CASSFEESAKNIQYF. The DNA of the CDR3 is TGTGCCAGCAGCTTTGAGGAATCGGCCAAAAACATTCAGTACTTC.

V and J are TRBV30 and TRBJ2-7; 10 positions match TRBD1. This CDR3 contains 13 residues. The J segment lost 7 bases and the V segment lost 5 bases, leaving 8 bases of the junction unmatched. In germline, CDR1 is GTSNPN, CDR2 SVGIG (reference sequence). The DNA of the CDR3 is TGTGCCTGGGGGGACAGGGGAGCCGGTGAGCAGTACTTC. It encodes CAWGDRGAGEQYF.

In nucleotides, the CDR3 is TGTGCCAGCAGTTTAATCGTCCCCGGGTTCCCACAGTTCTTC. It translates to CASSLIVPGFPQFF. This chain uses TRBV28 with TRBJ2-1; no firm D call. The germline CDR1 and CDR2 sequences are MDHEN and SYDVKM. The CDR3 consists of 14 residues. V gave up 2 bases and J gave up 13 bases, with 18 bases separating them.

This clone was found a few times. V gene TRBV15 combines with J gene TRBJ2-7; no definite D call. The CDR3 has 9 residues. The ends were cut back, 6 bases at V and 9 bases at J, with 6 bases in the middle. Per the germline V gene, CDR1 is LNHNV and CDR2 is YYDKDF (reference sequence). The CDR3 DNA reads as TGTGCCACCAGTGGTAGGCAGTACTTC. It yields the protein CATSGRQYF.

This clone has just one count. This chain links TRBV4-1 with TRBJ1-2, with 8 nucleotides matching TRBD1. The length of the CDR3 is 14 residues. Unmatched junction bases numbered 8, after V lost 5 bases and J lost 6 bases. Germline values: CDR1 MGHRA, CDR2 YSYEKL. CDR3 sequence reads: CASSSRTGTDGYTF. As DNA, the CDR3 is TGCGCCAGCAGCTCCCGGACAGGGACCGATGGCTACACCTTC.

The rearrangement uses TRBV5-1 and TRBJ2-2; TRBD1 matches at 9 bases. Looked up from germline, CDR1 is SGHRS and CDR2 is YFSETQ. V shed 2 bases and J 7 bases; nucleotides not matched to a gene: 3. The CDR3 is 14 residues long. CDR3 DNA: TGCGCCAGCAGCTTACAGGGGGCAATCGGGGAGCTGTTTTTT. Its translation is CASSLQGAIGELFF.

The V and J genes are TRBV4-1 and TRBJ2-7, with unresolved D. The CDR3 sequence is 12 residues long. Germline-derived CDR1 and CDR2 are MGHRA and YSYEKL. Between the trimmed V and J ends, which lost 4 bases and 10 bases, there was a span of 14 bases. CDR3 sequence (DNA): TGCGCCAGCAGCCTCACCCACGAACCCCAGTACTTC. Translated, it gives CASSLTHEPQYF.

This clone was found a few times. This CDR3 is missing its conserved last phenylalanine or tryptophan, likely due to a read error. The DNA is left out, because the CDR3 cannot be placed on it with certainty; the CDR3 is given as TCRdb lists it. The chain combines TRBV19 with TRBJ2-2; no check of the table's D call, TRBD1, against the DNA was made. The CDR3 is 11 amino acids in total, end residues counted. Germline lookup yields CDR1 LNHDA and CDR2 SQIVND (reference sequence). The CDR3 reads CASSAAAGTGS.

J is TRBJ2-3 and V is TRBV29-1; 8 nucleotides align to TRBD1. This CDR3 has 13 amino acids. Germline V gives CDR1 SQVTM, CDR2 ANQGSEA. The CDR3 DNA follows: TGCAGTTCTAAGGACAGGGTGGCAGATACGCAGTATTTT. Translation: CSSKDRVADTQYF.

V usage is TRBV5-4 and J usage is TRBJ2-3, with D perhaps TRBD1 (5 bases). CDR1 is SGHNT, CDR2 YYREEE, per germline (reference sequence). This CDR3 is built from 17 residues. Between the trimmed V and J ends, which lost 3 bases and 7 bases, there was a span of 24 bases. The CDR3 protein is CASSSPQGGTTKNTQYF. CDR3 bases: TGTGCCAGCAGCTCCCCGCAGGGCGGAACTACAAAAAATACGCAGTATTTT.